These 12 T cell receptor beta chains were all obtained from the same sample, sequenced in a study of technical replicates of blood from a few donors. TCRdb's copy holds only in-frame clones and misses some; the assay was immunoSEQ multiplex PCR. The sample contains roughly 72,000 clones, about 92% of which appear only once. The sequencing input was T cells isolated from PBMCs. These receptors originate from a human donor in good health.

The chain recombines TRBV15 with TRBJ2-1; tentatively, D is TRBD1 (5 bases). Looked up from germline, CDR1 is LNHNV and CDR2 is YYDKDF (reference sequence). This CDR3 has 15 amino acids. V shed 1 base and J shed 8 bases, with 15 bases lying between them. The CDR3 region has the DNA TGTGCCACCAGCAGAGCTCCCGGACAACTTGATGAGCAGTTCTTC. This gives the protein CATSRAPGQLDEQFF. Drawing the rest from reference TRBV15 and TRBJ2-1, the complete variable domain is DAMVIQNPRYQVTQFGKPVTLSCSQTLNHNVMYWYQQKSSQAPKLLFHYYDKDFNNEADTPDNFQSRRPNTSFCFLDIRSPGLGDTAMYLCATSRAPGQLDEQFFGPGTRLTVL.

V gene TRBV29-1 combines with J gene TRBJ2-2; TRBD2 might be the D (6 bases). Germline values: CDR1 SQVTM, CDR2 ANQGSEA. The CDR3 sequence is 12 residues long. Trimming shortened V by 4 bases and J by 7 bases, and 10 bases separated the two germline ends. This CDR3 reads CSVAGRNGELFF. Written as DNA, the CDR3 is TGCAGCGTTGCAGGGAGGAACGGGGAGCTGTTTTTT.

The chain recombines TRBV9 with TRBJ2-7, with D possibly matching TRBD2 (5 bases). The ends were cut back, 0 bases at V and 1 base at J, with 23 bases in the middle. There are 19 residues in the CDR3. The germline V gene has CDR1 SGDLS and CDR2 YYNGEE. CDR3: CASSVGRVHPRLRSYEQYF. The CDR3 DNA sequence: TGTGCCAGCAGCGTAGGGCGGGTCCATCCTCGACTGCGTTCCTACGAGCAGTACTTC. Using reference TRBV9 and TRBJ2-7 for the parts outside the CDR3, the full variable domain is DSGVTQTPKHLITATGQRVTLRCSPRSGDLSVYWYQQSLDQGLQFLIQYYNGEERAKGNILERFSAQQFPDLHSELNLSSLELGDSALYFCASSVGRVHPRLRSYEQYFGPGTRLTVT.

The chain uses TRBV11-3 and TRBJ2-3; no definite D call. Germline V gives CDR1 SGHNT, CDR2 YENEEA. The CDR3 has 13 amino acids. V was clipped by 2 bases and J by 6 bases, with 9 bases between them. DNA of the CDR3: TGTGCCAGCAGCTTACGTTTCGCGGATACGCAGTATTTT. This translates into CASSLRFADTQYF.

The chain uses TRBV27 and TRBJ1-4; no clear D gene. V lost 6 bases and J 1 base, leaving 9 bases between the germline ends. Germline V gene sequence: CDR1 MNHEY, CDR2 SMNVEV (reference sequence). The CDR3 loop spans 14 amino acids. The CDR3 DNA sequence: TGTGCCAGCAGAATGGGGAGAACTAATGAAAAACTGTTTTTT. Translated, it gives CASRMGRTNEKLFF.

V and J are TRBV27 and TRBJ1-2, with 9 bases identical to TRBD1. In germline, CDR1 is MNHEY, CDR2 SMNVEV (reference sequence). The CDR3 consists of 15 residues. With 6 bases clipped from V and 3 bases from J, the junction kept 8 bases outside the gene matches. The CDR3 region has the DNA TGTGCCAGCAGGTCTATGGGACAGGGATACTATGGCTACACCTTC. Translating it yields CASRSMGQGYYGYTF.

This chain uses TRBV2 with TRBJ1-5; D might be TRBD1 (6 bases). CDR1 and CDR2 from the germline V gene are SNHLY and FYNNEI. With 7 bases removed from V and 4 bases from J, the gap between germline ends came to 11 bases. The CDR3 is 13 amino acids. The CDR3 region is CASNVGGNQPQHF. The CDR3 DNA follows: TGTGCCAGCAACGTAGGGGGTAATCAGCCCCAGCATTTT.

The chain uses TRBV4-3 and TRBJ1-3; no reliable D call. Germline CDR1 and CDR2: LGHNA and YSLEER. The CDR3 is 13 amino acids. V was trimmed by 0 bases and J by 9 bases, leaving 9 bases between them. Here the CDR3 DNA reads TGCGCCAGCAGCCAAGAGGTAGAGAGCACCATATATTTT. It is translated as CASSQEVESTIYF.

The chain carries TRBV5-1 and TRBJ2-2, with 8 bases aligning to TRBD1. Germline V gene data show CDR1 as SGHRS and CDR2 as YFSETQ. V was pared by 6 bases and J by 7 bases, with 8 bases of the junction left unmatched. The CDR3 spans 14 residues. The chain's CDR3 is CASNLMGQVGELFF. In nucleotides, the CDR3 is TGCGCCAGCAATCTAATGGGACAGGTCGGGGAGCTGTTTTTT.

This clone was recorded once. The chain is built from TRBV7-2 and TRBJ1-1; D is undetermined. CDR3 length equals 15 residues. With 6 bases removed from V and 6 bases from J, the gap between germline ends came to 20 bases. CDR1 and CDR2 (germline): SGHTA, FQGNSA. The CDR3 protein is CASSPPGGVISEAFF. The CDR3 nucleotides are TGTGCCAGCAGTCCCCCGGGCGGGGTTATCTCTGAAGCTTTCTTT.

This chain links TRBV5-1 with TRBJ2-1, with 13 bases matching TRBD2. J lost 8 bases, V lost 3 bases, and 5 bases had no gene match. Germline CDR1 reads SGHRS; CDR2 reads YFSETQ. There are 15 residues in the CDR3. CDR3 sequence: CASSWGTSGTYEQFF. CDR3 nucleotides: TGCGCCAGCAGCTGGGGGACTAGCGGGACCTATGAGCAGTTCTTC.

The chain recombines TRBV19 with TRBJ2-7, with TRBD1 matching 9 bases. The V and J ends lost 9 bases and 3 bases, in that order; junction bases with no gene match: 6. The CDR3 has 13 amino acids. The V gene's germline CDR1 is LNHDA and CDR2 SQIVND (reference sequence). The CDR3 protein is CARRDRVSYEQYF. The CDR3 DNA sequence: TGTGCCAGAAGGGACAGGGTAAGCTACGAGCAGTACTTC.